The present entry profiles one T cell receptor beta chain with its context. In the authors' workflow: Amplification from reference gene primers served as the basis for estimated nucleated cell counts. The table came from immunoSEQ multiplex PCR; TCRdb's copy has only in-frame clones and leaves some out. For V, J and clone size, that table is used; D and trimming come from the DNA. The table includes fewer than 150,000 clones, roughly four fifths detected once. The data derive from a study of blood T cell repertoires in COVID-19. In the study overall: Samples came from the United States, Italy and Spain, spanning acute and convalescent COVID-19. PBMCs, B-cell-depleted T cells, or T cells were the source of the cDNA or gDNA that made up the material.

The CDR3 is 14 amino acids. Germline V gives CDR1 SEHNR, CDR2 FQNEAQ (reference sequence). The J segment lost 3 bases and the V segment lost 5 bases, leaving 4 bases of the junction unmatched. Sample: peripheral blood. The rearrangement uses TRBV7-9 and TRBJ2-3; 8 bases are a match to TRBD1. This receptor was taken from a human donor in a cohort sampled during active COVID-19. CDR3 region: CASSQGDRTDTQYF. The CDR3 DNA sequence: TGTGCCAGCAGCCAAGGGGACAGGACAGATACGCAGTATTTT.